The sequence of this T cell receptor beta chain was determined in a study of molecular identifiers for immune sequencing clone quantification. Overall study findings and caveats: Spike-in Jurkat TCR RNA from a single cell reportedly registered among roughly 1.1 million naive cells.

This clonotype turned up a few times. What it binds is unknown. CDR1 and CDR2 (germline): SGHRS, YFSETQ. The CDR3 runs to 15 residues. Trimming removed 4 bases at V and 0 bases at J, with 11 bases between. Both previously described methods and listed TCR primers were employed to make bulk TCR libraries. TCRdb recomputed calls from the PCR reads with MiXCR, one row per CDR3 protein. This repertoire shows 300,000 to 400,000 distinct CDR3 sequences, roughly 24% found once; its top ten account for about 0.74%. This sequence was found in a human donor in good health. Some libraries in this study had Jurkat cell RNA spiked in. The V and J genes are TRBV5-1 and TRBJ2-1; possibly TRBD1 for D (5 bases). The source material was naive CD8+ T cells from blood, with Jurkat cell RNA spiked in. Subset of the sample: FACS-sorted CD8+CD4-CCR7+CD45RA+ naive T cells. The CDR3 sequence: CASSPDTSSYNEQFF. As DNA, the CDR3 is TGCGCCAGCAGCCCGGACACGAGCTCCTACAATGAGCAGTTCTTC.